The entry below gives a single TCR beta chain sequence along with its context. Per the germline V gene, CDR1 is MNHNS and CDR2 is SASEGT. CDR3 size: 14 residues. V gave up 8 bases and J gave up 4 bases, with 16 bases separating them. TCRdb reprocessed the PCR reads via MiXCR and lists one record per CDR3 protein. The sample consists of 9,000 to 15,000 distinct CDR3 sequences, about 50% of them appearing once. This entry is derived from a study of CD4 and CD8 cells across lung adenocarcinoma regions. Localized lung adenocarcinoma, a non-small cell lung cancer, affected the donors. This TCR was recovered from a female donor with lung adenocarcinoma. The CD4 and CD8 labels of this study may be unreliable. Material: CD8+ T cells from the center of a lung tumor. The chain recombines TRBV6-1 with TRBJ2-3; no definite D call. The CDR3 here is CASDRRGWADTQYF. CDR3 sequence (DNA): TGTGCCAGCGATAGACGAGGATGGGCAGATACGCAGTATTTT.